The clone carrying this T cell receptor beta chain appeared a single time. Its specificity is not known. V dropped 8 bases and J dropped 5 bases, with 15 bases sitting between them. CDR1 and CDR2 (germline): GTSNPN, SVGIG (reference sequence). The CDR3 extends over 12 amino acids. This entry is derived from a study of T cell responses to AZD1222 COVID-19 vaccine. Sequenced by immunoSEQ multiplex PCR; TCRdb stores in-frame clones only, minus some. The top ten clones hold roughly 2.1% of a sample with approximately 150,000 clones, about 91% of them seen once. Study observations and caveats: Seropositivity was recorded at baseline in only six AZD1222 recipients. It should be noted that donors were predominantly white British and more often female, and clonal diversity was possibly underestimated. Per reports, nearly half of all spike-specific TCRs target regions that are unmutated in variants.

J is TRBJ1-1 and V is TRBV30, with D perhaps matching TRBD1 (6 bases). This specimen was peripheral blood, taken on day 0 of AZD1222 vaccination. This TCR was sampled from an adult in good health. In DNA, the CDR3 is TGTGCCGGGAACAGGGTTGAGACTGAAGCTTTCTTT. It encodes CAGNRVETEAFF.